This record looks at one T cell receptor (beta chain) sequence and its context. Authors' methods: Estimation of nucleated cell counts relied on the amplification of reference gene primers. Profiled with immunoSEQ multiplex PCR; TCRdb holds only in-frame clones, not every one. D and trimming come from the DNA, and the V and J calls and clone size come from that table. The sample includes fewer than 150,000 clones, 87% of them seen just once. The data are from a study of blood T cell repertoires in COVID-19. On the study more broadly: Sources were T cells, B-cell-depleted T cells, or PBMCs; the material itself was cDNA or gDNA.

The J segment lost 1 base and the V segment lost 1 base, leaving 16 bases of the junction unmatched. The CDR3 loop spans 19 amino acids. The V gene's germline CDR1 is SQVTM and CDR2 ANQGSEA. The TCR sequence derives from a woman between 40 and 50 years old with acute or convalescent COVID-19. The rearrangement links TRBV29-1 to TRBJ2-3; 8 bases are a match to TRBD2. Sequenced material: peripheral blood. CDR3 DNA sequence: TGCAGCGTTGAAGGAGGAGCGGGGGCATATCTTCATCGCACAGATACGCAGTATTTT. This sequence encodes CSVEGGAGAYLHRTDTQYF.